The clone carrying this T cell receptor (beta chain) was recorded at least ten times. The antigen is not known. A clone one base away is much larger, so this may be a read error. The data belong to a study of T cells in Graves' hyperthyroidism and ophthalmopathy. Each patient was aged 18 to 65 and had newly diagnosed hyperthyroidism of under 2 months' duration. Germline V gene data show CDR1 as SGHTA and CDR2 as FQGTGA. The CDR3 has 12 amino acids. Trimming took 3 bases from V and 7 from J; bases not matched to a gene: 3. General study findings and limits: The model predicted ophthalmopathy a median around 6.5 months before onset.

Using RNA transcripts as the source, TCR beta CDR3 regions were amplified. Carried out on the TCR CDR3, a first-round RT-PCR used the HTBI primer set. TCRdb reprocessed the multiplex PCR reads with MiXCR, giving one entry per CDR3 protein. Counted here are around 33,000 distinct CDR3 sequences, around half occurring once; the ten biggest clones make up approximately 6%. What was sequenced was blood. The receptor comes from a woman aged 45 to 65 with Graves' hyperthyroidism that later progressed to Graves' ophthalmopathy. The rearrangement joins TRBV7-3 to TRBJ2-7; 7 bases line up with TRBD1. CDR3 residues: CASSLAGGEQYF. CDR3 coding DNA: TGTGCCAGCAGCTTGGCAGGGGGTGAGCAGTACTTC. Full variable domain (missing parts from reference TRBV7-3 and TRBJ2-7): GAGVSQTPSNKVTEKGKYVELRCDPISGHTALYWYRQSLGQGPEFLIYFQGTGAADDSGLPNDRFFAVRPEGSVSTLKIQRTERGDSAVYLCASSLAGGEQYFGPGTRLTVT.